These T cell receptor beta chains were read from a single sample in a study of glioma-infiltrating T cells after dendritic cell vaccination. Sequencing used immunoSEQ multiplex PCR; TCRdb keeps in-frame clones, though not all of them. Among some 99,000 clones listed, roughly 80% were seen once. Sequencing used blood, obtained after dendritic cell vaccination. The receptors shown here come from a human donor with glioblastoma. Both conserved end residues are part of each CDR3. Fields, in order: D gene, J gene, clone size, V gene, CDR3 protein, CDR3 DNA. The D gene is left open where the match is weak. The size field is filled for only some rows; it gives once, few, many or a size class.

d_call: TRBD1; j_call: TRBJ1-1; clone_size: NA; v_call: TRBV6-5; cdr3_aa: CASSRDRMNTEAFF; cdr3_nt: TGTGCCAGCAGCCGGGACAGGATGAACACTGAAGCTTTCTTT
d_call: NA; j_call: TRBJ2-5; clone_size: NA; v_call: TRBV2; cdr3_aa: CASRAGGETQYF; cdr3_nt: TGTGCCAGCAGGGCCGGGGGAGAGACCCAGTACTTC
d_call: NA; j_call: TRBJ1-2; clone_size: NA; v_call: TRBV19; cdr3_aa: CASSNPQLYVGEIF; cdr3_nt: TGTGCCAGTAGTAACCCTCAACTTTACGTAGGAGAGATTTTC
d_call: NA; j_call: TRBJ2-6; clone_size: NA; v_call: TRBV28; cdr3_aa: CASSSPGRSGANVLTF; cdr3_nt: TGTGCCAGCAGTTCCCCAGGTCGCTCTGGGGCCAACGTCCTGACTTTC
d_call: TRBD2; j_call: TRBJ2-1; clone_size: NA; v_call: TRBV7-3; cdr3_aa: CASSSGLAGPFGQFF; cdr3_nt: TGTGCCAGCAGCTCCGGACTAGCGGGCCCCTTCGGGCAGTTCTTC
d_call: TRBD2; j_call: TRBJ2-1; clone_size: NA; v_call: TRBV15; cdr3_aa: CATSIAGVYNEQFF; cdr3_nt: TGTGCCACCAGCATAGCGGGAGTCTACAATGAGCAGTTCTTC
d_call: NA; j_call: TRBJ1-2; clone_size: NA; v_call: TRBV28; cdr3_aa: CASSGPFGYTF; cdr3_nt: TGTGCCAGCAGTGGCCCCTTTGGCTACACCTTC
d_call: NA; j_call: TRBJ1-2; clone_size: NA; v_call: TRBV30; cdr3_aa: CAWSVGGNSGYTF; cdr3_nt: TGTGCCTGGAGTGTCGGGGGAAATAGTGGCTACACCTTC
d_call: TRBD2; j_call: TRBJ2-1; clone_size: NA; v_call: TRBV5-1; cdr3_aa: CASSLALAGGHEQFF; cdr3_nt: TGCGCCAGCAGCTTGGCACTAGCGGGAGGCCATGAGCAGTTCTTC
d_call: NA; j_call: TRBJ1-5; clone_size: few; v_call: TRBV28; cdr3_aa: CASSLGVRRQPQHF; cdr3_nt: TGTGCCAGCAGCCTGGGAGTAAGGAGGCAGCCCCAGCATTTT
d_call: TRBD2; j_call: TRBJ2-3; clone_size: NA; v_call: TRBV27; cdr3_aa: CASSFGLAGGRTDTQYF; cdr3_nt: TGTGCCAGCAGTTTCGGACTAGCGGGAGGTCGGACAGATACGCAGTATTTT
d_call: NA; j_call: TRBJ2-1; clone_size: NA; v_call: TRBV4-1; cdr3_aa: CASSQGAARVRSSYNEQFF; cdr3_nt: TGCGCCAGCAGCCAAGGCGCAGCCCGGGTCCGGAGCTCCTACAATGAGCAGTTCTTC
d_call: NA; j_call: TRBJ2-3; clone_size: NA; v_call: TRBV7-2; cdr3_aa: CASSSLGLVGGLATDTQYF; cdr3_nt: TGTGCCAGCAGCTCCCTCGGACTAGTTGGGGGCCTTGCCACAGATACGCAGTATTTT
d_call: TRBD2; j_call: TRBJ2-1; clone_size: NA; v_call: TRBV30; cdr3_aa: CAWTSSSGLYNEQFF; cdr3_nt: TGTGCCTGGACCAGCTCTAGCGGCCTATACAATGAGCAGTTCTTC
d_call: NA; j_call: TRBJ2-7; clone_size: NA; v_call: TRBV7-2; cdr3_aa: CASSRSGVGEQYF; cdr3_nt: TGTGCCAGCAGCCGGTCAGGGGTGGGGGAGCAGTACTTC
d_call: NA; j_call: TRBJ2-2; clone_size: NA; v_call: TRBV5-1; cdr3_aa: CASRAWFLFGGELFF; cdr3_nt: TGCGCCAGTAGAGCTTGGTTCCTGTTTGGCGGGGAGCTGTTTTTT
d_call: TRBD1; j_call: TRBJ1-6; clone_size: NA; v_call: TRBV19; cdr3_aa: CASSERQGRTNSPLHF; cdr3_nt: TGTGCCAGTAGTGAGAGACAGGGTCGGACCAATTCACCCCTCCACTTT
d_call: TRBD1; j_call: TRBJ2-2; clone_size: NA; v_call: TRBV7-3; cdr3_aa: CASSLRGQGATGELFF; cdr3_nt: TGTGCCAGCAGCTTAAGGGGCCAGGGGGCCACCGGGGAGCTGTTTTTT
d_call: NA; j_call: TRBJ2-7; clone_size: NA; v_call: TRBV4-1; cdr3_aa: CASSQEVRGGARGEQYF; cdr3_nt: TGCGCCAGCAGCCAAGAAGTTAGAGGGGGAGCCAGAGGGGAGCAGTACTTC
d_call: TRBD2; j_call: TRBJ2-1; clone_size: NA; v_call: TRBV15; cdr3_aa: CATSRGLAGHNEQFF; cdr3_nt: TGTGCCACCAGCAGAGGACTAGCGGGACACAATGAGCAGTTCTTC
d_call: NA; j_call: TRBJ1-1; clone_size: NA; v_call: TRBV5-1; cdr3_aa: CASSLRGEMMAFF; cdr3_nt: TGCGCCAGCAGCTTGAGGGGTGAGATGATGGCTTTCTTT
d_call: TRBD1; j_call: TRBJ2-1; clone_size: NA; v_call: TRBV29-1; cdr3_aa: CSVEYFSGQGGRNEQFF; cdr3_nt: TGCAGCGTTGAGTATTTTTCAGGACAGGGCGGTCGCAATGAGCAGTTCTTC
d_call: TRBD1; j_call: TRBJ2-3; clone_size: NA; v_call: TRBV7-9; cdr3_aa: CASSLGDRRTDTQYF; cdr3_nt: TGTGCCAGCAGCTTAGGGGACAGGAGAACAGATACGCAGTATTTT
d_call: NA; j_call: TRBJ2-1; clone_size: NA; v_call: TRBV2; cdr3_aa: CASRPGVYNEQFF; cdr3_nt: TGTGCCAGCAGGCCAGGGGTTTACAATGAGCAGTTCTTC